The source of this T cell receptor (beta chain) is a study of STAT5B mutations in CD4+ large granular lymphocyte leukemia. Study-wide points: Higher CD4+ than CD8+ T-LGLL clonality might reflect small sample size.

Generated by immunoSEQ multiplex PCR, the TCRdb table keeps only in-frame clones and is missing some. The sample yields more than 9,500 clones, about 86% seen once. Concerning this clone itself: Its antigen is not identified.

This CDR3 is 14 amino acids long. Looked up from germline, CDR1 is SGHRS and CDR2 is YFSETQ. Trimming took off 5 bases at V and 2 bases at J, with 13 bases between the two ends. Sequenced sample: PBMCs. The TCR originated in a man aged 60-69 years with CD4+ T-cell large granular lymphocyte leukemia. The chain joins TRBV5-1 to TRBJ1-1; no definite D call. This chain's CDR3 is CASRTGLLNTEAFF. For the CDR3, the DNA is TGCGCCAGCAGGACCGGACTGCTCAACACTGAAGCTTTCTTT. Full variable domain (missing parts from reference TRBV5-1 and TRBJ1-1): KAGVTQTPRYLIKTRGQQVTLSCSPISGHRSVSWYQQTPGQGLQFLFEYFSETQRNKGNFPGRFSGRQFSNSRSEMNVSTLELGDSALYLCASRTGLLNTEAFFGQGTRLTVV.